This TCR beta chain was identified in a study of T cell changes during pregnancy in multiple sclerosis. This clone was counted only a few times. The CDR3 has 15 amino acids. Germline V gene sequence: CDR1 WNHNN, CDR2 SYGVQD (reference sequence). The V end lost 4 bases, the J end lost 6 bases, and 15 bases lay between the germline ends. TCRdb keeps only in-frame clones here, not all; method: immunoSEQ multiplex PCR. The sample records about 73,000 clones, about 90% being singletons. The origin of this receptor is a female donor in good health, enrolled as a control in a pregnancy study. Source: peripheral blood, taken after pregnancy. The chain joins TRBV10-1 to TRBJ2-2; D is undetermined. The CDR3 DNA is TGCGCCAGCAGTGCCGCGCCCGGCGGCTCCGGGGAGCTGTTTTTT. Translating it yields CASSAAPGGSGELFF.